This T cell receptor beta chain is drawn from a study of blood T cell repertoires in COVID-19 (TCRdb year 2020). About the investigation overall: Samples covering the acute and convalescent phases of COVID-19 were provided by collaborators in the United States, Italy and Spain. The material from the prospective study consisted of cDNA or gDNA derived from T cells, B-cell-depleted T cells, or PBMCs. The dataset comprised deeply sampled blood TCRbeta repertoires from subjects exposed to, actively infected with, or recovered from COVID-19. The repertoires were released in a freely available public database intended as a resource for research on the immune response to SARS-CoV-2. The samples were drawn from two sources: the first 160 participants of the ongoing ImmuneRACE study, and about 1,300 subjects contributed by 6 global collaborators. Sample metadata almost always included a de-identified subject ID, COVID-19 status, age in years and sex. HLA class I and class II types, where available, came from metadata supplied by the sample provider rather than from assay-based typing. Study-wide conclusions, independent of this receptor: How much clinical and demographic metadata was included differed by source and by participant, and the metadata was provided uncurated.

TCRbeta CDR3 regions were amplified from genomic DNA by means of the immunoSEQ Assay, a bias-controlled multiplex PCR. In the source study's methods: The number of nucleated cells in each sample was estimated from the amplification of reference gene primers within the assay. To quantify the absolute abundance of each unique TCRbeta CDR3 rearrangement, sequence reads were collapsed and filtered. For each sample, productive Simpson clonality was calculated by taking the square root of Simpson's diversity index across productive rearrangements. In its TCRdb copy, this immuneACCESS table keeps in-frame sequences only and misses some clones. Where compared with another copy, unresolved V genes explain less than half of these, and the others have no known cause. V and J calls plus clone size are reproduced from that table; the DNA served to infer D and trimming. In all, the sample holds approximately 210,000 clones, and around nine tenths of those were seen once. Of the sample, over 12% falls within the top ten clones.

Of note for this clone: What this receptor recognizes is not known. It has no much larger one-base neighbor in the sample; base qualities were not kept.

Enrolling through a virtual design, the prospective study's participants ranged in age from roughly 18 to 90 years and lived across roughly 23 United States geographic areas. In the prospective study, participants were assigned to cohorts based on the clinical history participants reported in a screening survey and a study questionnaire. Mobile phlebotomists in the prospective study collected whole blood, serum and a nasopharyngeal or oropharyngeal swab from every participant. Participants in the prospective study had the option to provide additional blood draws and questionnaires over a roughly 2-month period. Blood samples from the prospective study were shipped frozen or at room temperature prior to DNA extraction. The CDR3 has 14 amino acids, counting the end cysteine and phenylalanine. Left in the record is the CDR3 DNA by itself, 42 bases read in frame from the first base. CDR1 and CDR2 (SGHRS, YFSETQ) derive from the germline V gene. V loses 0 bases, J loses 4 bases, and the germline ends lie 9 bases apart.

The clonotype was recovered from a woman between 45 and 65 years old with acute COVID-19. The rearranged segments are TRBV5-1 and TRBJ2-3, with TRBD2 as a weak D call on 6 bases. The sample comprised PBMCs or T cells enriched from blood (not recorded which). The CDR3 amino acid sequence is: CASSLGQRADTQYF. Read as DNA, the sequence is TGCGCCAGCAGCTTGGGACAGCGGGCAGATACGCAGTATTTT. The full variable domain, with segments outside the CDR3 supplied by the reference TRBV5-1 and TRBJ2-3 proteins, appears as KAGVTQTPRYLIKTRGQQVTLSCSPISGHRSVSWYQQTPGQGLQFLFEYFSETQRNKGNFPGRFSGRQFSNSRSEMNVSTLELGDSALYLCASSLGQRADTQYFGPGTRLTVL.